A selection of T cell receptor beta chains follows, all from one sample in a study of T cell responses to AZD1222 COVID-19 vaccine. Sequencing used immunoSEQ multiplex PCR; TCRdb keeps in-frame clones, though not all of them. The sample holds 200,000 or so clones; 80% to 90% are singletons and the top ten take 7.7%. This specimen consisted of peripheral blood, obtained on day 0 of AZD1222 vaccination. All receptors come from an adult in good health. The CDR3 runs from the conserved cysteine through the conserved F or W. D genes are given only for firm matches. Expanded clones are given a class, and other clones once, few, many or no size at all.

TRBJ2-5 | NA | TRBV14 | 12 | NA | TGTGCCACCCGGGGCCTCGGTTGGACCCAGTACTTC | CATRGLGWTQYF
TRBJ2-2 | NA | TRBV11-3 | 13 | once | TGTGCCAGCAGCGCCGTCCTCACCGGGGAGCTGTTTTTT | CASSAVLTGELFF
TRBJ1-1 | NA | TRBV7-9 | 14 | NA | TGTGCCAGCAGCTTAGATTACGCGGCGGCTGAAGCTTTCTTT | CASSLDYAAAEAFF
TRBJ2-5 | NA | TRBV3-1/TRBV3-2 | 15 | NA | TGTGCCAGCAGCCAAAGGGACTGGCCCCAAGAGACCCAGTACTTC | CASSQRDWPQETQYF
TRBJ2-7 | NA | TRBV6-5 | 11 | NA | TGTGCCAGCAGTTACGGATCAAGGGAGTACTTC | CASSYGSREYF
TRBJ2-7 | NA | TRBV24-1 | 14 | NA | TGTGCCCCCCGTGGAGGGGTACAGTCCTACGAGCAGTACTTC | CAPRGGVQSYEQYF
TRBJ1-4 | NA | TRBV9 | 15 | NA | TGTGCCAGCAGCGTAGCTACAGGAACTAATGAAAAACTGTTTTTT | CASSVATGTNEKLFF
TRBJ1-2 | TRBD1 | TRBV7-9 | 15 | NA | TGTGCCAGCAGCACCGACAGGGGCACCCTCTATGGCTACACCTTC | CASSTDRGTLYGYTF
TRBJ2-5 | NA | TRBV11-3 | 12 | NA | TGTGCCAGCAGCTTGACAGAAGAGACCCAGTACTTC | CASSLTEETQYF
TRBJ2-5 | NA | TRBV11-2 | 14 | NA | TGTGCCAGCAGCCCCGGGTTGATACAGGAGACCCAGTACTTC | CASSPGLIQETQYF
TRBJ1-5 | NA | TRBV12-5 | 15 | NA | TGTGCTAGTGCCGATGACAGGCTGAGCAATCAGCCCCAGCATTTT | CASADDRLSNQPQHF
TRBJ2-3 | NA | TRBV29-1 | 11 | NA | TGCAGCGTTGATTTCACAGATACGCAGTATTTT | CSVDFTDTQYF
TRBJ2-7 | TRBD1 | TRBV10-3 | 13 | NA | TGTGCCATCTCCGGACAGGGCCACTACGAGCAGTACTTC | CAISGQGHYEQYF
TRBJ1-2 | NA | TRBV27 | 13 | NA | TGTGCCAGCAGGGGAGCGGGGTCCTATGGCTACACCTTC | CASRGAGSYGYTF
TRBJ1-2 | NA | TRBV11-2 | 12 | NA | TGTGCCAGCAGTAGTACTAACTATGGCTACACCTTC | CASSSTNYGYTF
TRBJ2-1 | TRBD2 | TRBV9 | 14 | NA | TGTGCCAGCAGCCTCGGGGGGTTGGGGAATGAGCAGTTCTTC | CASSLGGLGNEQFF
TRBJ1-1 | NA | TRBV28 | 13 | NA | TGTGCCAGCGTTTACATTAGGGGGACTGAAGCTTTCTTT | CASVYIRGTEAFF
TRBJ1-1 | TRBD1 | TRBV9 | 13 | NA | TGTGCCAGCAGCGTCCTAAGTACAGGGGGAGCTTTCTTT | CASSVLSTGGAFF
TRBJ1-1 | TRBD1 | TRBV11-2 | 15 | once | TGTGCCAGCAGCTTACTGCGGACAGGGGGTACTGAAGCTTTCTTT | CASSLLRTGGTEAFF
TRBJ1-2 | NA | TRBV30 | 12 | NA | TGTGCCTGGAGTGTACGAGTATCCGGCTACACCTTC | CAWSVRVSGYTF
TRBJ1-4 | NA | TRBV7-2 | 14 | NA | TGTGCCAGCAGCTTAAACTGGGATAGTGAAAAACTGTTTTTT | CASSLNWDSEKLFF
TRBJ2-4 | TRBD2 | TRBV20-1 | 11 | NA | TGCAGTGCTCAGGGCGAGACTAGCGGGGGCTTC | CSAQGETSGGF
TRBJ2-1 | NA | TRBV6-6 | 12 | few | TGTGCCACCAGGGAGGTATACAATGAGCAGTTCTTC | CATREVYNEQFF
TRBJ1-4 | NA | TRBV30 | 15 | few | TGTGCCTGGACTTTCCCCGGGACACTAAAAGAAAAACTGTTTTTT | CAWTFPGTLKEKLFF
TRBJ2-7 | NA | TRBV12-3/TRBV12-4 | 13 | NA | TGTGCCAGCAGTTTTGGGGGGATGGGAGAGCAGTACTTC | CASSFGGMGEQYF
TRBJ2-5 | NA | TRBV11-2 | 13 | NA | TGTGCCAGCAGCCCCCACGTCCGAGAGACCCAGTACTTC | CASSPHVRETQYF
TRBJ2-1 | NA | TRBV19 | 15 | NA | TGTGCCAGTAGAAAGGACAGAAGCTCCTACAATGAGCAGTTCTTC | CASRKDRSSYNEQFF
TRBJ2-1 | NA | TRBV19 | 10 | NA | TGTGCCGAACAAGAGGATGAGCAGTTCTTC | CAEQEDEQFF
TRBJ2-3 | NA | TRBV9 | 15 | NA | TGTGCCAGCAGCAATGAAGGACTTCCCACAGATACGCAGTATTTT | CASSNEGLPTDTQYF
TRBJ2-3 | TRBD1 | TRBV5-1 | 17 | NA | TGCGCCAGCAGCTTGGCAGAGACAGGGGGCGGCACAGATACGCAGTATTTT | CASSLAETGGGTDTQYF
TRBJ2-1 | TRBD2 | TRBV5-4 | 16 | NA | TGTGCCAGCAGCTTGGGCGGGGGGGCCAGTCACAATGAGCAGTTCTTC | CASSLGGGASHNEQFF
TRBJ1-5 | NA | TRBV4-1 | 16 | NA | TGCGCCAGCAGCCAGGGGGGGCAGTGGGACGGTCAGCCCCAGCATTTT | CASSQGGQWDGQPQHF
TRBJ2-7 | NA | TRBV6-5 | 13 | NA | TGTGCCAGCAGCCCGGGATCGCCCTACGAGCAGTACTTC | CASSPGSPYEQYF
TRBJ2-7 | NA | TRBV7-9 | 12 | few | TGTGCCAGCAGCAGACGCTCCTACGAGCAGTACTTC | CASSRRSYEQYF
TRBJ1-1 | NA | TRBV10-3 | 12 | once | TGTGCCATCAGCGTATGGGGCACTGAAGCTTTCTTT | CAISVWGTEAFF
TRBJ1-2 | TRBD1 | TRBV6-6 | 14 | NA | TGTGCCAGCAGTTACACAGGGGGCACCTATGGCTACACCTTC | CASSYTGGTYGYTF
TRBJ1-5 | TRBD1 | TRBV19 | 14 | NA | TGTGCCAGTAGTACGGGACAGGGCAGGCAGCCCCAGCATTTT | CASSTGQGRQPQHF
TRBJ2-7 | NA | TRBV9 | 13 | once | TGTGCCAGCAGCGTGGGGGCGCAGGGCGAGCAGTACTTC | CASSVGAQGEQYF
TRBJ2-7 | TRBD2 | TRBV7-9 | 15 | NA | TGTGCCAGCAGCTTAGAGGGCGGGAGCTCCTACGAGCAGTACTTC | CASSLEGGSSYEQYF
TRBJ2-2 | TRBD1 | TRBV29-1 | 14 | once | TGCAGCGTTGAACGGACAGGATACACCGGGGAGCTGTTTTTT | CSVERTGYTGELFF
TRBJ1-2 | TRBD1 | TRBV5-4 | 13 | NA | TGTGCCAGCAGCTTGGATGGGACAGAAGGCTACACCTTC | CASSLDGTEGYTF
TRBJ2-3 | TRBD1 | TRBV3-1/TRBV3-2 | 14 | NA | TGTGCCAGCAGCCTAGGGACAGGGTGGCGGACGCAGTATTTT | CASSLGTGWRTQYF
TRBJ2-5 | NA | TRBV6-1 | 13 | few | TGTGCCAGCAGTGAAGCGTCGTCCACCCCCAGGTACTTC | CASSEASSTPRYF
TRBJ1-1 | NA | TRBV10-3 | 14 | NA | TGTGCCATCAGTGAGTATGAGGCGAACACTGAAGCTTTCTTT | CAISEYEANTEAFF
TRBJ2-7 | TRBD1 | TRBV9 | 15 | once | TGTGCCAGCAGCGAACGGGACAGGGGAGTCCACGAGCAGTACTTC | CASSERDRGVHEQYF
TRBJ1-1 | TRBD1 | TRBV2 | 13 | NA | TGTGCCAGCAGGAGGACAGGGAACACTGAAGCTTTCTTT | CASRRTGNTEAFF
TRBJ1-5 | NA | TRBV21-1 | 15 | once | TGTGCCAGCAGCGTCACCCCCAATAGCAATCAGCCCCAGCATTTT | CASSVTPNSNQPQHF
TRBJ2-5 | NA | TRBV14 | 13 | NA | TGTGCCAGCAGCTATCGGGATGGACCCCCGGGGTACTTC | CASSYRDGPPGYF
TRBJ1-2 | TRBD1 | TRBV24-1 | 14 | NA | TGTGCCACCAGTGATCGACAGGGTAACTATGGCTACACCTTC | CATSDRQGNYGYTF
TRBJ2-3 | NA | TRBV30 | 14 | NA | TGTGCCTGGAGTGTTTCAGCTTTGGGAGATACGCAGTATTTT | CAWSVSALGDTQYF
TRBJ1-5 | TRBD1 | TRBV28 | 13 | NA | TGTGCCAGCAGCGGGGACAGGGGTCAGCCCCAGCATTTT | CASSGDRGQPQHF
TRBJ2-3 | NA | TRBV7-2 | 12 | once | TGTGCCAGCAGCCCGCCCTGGTGGACGCAGTATTTT | CASSPPWWTQYF
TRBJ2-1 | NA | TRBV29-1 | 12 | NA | TGCAGCGTTTCCCGCTCCTACAATGAGCAGTTCTTC | CSVSRSYNEQFF